These 32 T cell receptor beta chains were all obtained from the same sample, sequenced in a study of PD-L1 blockade in urothelial cancer. Regarding time point: peripheral blood 6 weeks after treatment start. The repertoire was sequenced with immunoSEQ multiplex PCR; TCRdb's copy has only in-frame clones and lacks some. This sample has 50,000 or so clones, with about 86% found just once. The sequenced sample was PBMCs, obtained around atezolizumab (anti-PD-L1) treatment. All receptors derive from a man aged 60 to 75 with urothelial cancer.

V and J are TRBV4-1 and TRBJ2-2; 10 bases are a match to TRBD1. The V gene's germline CDR1 is MGHRA and CDR2 YSYEKL. J gave up 2 bases and V 7 bases, and 4 bases lay outside the gene matches. The CDR3 sequence is 15 residues long. CDR3 DNA: TGCGCCAGCATGAGGACAGGGGGTAACACCGGGGAGCTGTTTTTT. This codes for CASMRTGGNTGELFF.

CDR3 bases: TGCGCTACAAGCGGGGGCCGGAACACCGGGGAGCTGTTTTTT. Its translation: CATSGGRNTGELFF. The chain joins TRBV5-1 to TRBJ2-2, with TRBD2 matching over 8 bases. Germline V lookup: CDR1 SGHRS, CDR2 YFSETQ. This CDR3 contains 14 residues.

The chain combines TRBV29-1 with TRBJ1-2; D is undetermined. The CDR3 sequence is 15 residues long. V was pared by 1 base and J by 1 base, with 13 bases between. Germline-derived CDR1 and CDR2 are SQVTM and ANQGSEA. CDR3 protein: CSVEVPTPGNYGYTF. CDR3 in DNA: TGCAGCGTTGAAGTTCCGACACCCGGTAACTATGGCTACACCTTC.

CDR3 DNA sequence: TGTGCCAGCAGCCCGAGGCTCAATGAGCAGTTCTTC. Its translation is CASSPRLNEQFF. This sequence joins TRBV5-8 and TRBJ2-1, with D unclear. CDR1 and CDR2 from the germline V gene are SGHTS and YDEGEE. Trimming shortened V by 4 bases and J by 6 bases, and 8 bases separated the two germline ends. The CDR3 covers 12 residues.

The CDR3 loop is CASRYVPTANYGYTF. In DNA, the CDR3 is TGCGCCAGCAGATACGTCCCGACAGCTAACTATGGCTACACCTTC. The chain combines TRBV5-1 with TRBJ1-2; D might be TRBD1 (5 bases). The CDR3 runs 15 residues. V was shortened by 5 bases and J by 0 bases, with 14 bases between the two germline ends. Germline assignment: CDR1 SGHRS and CDR2 YFSETQ.

The chain joins TRBV11-2 to TRBJ2-7; possibly TRBD1 for D (6 bases). Germline lookup yields CDR1 SGHAT and CDR2 FQNNGV. The CDR3 length is 13 residues. V was shortened by 0 bases and J by 6 bases, with 9 bases between the two germline ends. CDR3 residues: CASSLDGGAEQYF. The CDR3, as DNA: TGTGCCAGCAGCTTAGATGGGGGCGCCGAGCAGTACTTC.

The V and J genes are TRBV10-3 and TRBJ2-1; TRBD2 aligns across 10 bases. V dropped 6 bases and J dropped 5; count of bases not matched to a gene: 7. The CDR3 spans 15 residues. The V gene's germline CDR1 is ENHRY and CDR2 SYGVKD. The CDR3 sequence: CAISLLAGADNEQFF. Written as DNA, the CDR3 is TGTGCCATCAGCCTTCTAGCGGGGGCCGACAATGAGCAGTTCTTC.

The chain recombines TRBV29-1 with TRBJ2-5; D might be TRBD1 (5 bases). The CDR3 has 13 residues. Germline CDR1 is SQVTM and CDR2 is ANQGSEA. The V and J ends lost 2 bases and 9 bases respectively, with 16 bases between them. The CDR3 is CSVERGRAGAQYF. CDR3 sequence (DNA): TGCAGCGTTGAAAGGGGCAGGGCAGGAGCCCAGTACTTC. The full variable domain, completed using reference TRBV29-1 and TRBJ2-5, is SAVISQKPSRDICQRGTSLTIQCQVDSQVTMMFWYRQQPGQSLTLIATANQGSEATYESGFVIDKFPISRPNLTFSTLTVSNMSPEDSSIYLCSVERGRAGAQYFGPGTRLLVL.

This CDR3 reads CASSPGALGELFF. For the CDR3, the DNA is TGTGCCAGTAGTCCCGGAGCACTCGGGGAGCTGTTTTTT. The rearrangement uses TRBV19 and TRBJ2-2; D gene uncertain. Trimming stripped 5 bases from V and 7 bases from J, with 11 bases between. The germline CDR1 and CDR2 sequences are LNHDA and SQIVND (reference sequence). The CDR3 totals 13 residues.

The DNA for the CDR3 is TGTGCCTGCCGTCCAGACAGGGCGGAACAGTACTTC. Its translation is CACRPDRAEQYF. This rearrangement joins TRBV30 to TRBJ2-7; 7 bases are shared with TRBD1. Germline CDR1 and CDR2: GTSNPN and SVGIG (reference sequence). Trimming removed 6 bases from V and 10 bases from J; junction bases left unmatched: 12. There are 12 residues in the CDR3.

The V and J genes are TRBV11-1 and TRBJ2-7; TRBD1 is a possible D gene (5 bases). The CDR3 contains 15 residues. Germline values: CDR1 SGHAT, CDR2 FQDESV (reference sequence). V gave up 5 bases and J gave up 3 bases, with 17 bases separating them. CDR3 DNA: TGTGCCAGCAGCCCCTCTCAGGGTGGGTACTACGAGCAGTACTTC. Translation gives CASSPSQGGYYEQYF.

In this sample, this clone turned up once. The chain employs TRBV11-3 and TRBJ2-7; weak D call: TRBD2 (7 bases). CDR1 and CDR2 (germline): SGHNT, YENEEA. Between the trimmed V and J ends, which lost 7 bases and 3 bases, there was a span of 16 bases. The CDR3 length is 14 residues. DNA of the CDR3: TGTGCCAGCAACGGGGGGCCGGGGTACTACGAGCAGTACTTC. This gives the protein CASNGGPGYYEQYF.

The CDR3 DNA is TGTGCCAGCAGCTTAGGCAGGGGGACTAATGAAAAACTGTTTTTT. Translation: CASSLGRGTNEKLFF. The V and J genes are TRBV13 and TRBJ1-4; 7 nucleotides agree with TRBD1. The CDR3 length is 15 residues. V shed 0 bases, J shed 2 bases, and the junction held 0 bases outside the gene matches. The germline V gene has CDR1 PRHDT and CDR2 FYEKMQ (reference sequence).

The V and J genes are TRBV2 and TRBJ1-2, with D possibly matching TRBD1 (5 bases). Trimming removed 8 bases from V and 8 bases from J, with 18 bases in between. From germline, CDR1 is SNHLY and CDR2 FYNNEI. This CDR3 spans 13 amino acids. The DNA of the CDR3 is TGTGCCAGCGACCTGGGGGGGGGTTTGGGCTACACCTTC. Translated, it gives CASDLGGGLGYTF.

J is TRBJ1-1 and V is TRBV19; possibly TRBD1 for D (5 bases). Germline CDR1 is LNHDA and CDR2 is SQIVND (reference sequence). The V end lost 6 bases, the J end lost 4 bases, and 15 bases lay between the germline ends. This CDR3 contains 14 residues. CDR3 nucleotide sequence: TGTGCCAGTAGCCTTGAACGGGGGTTCACTGAAGCTTTCTTT. Translating gives CASSLERGFTEAFF.

This chain connects TRBV19 to TRBJ1-6; 10 bases match TRBD1. The CDR3 has 17 amino acids. The J segment lost 7 bases and the V segment lost 5 bases, leaving 11 bases of the junction unmatched. Germline V gene sequence: CDR1 LNHDA, CDR2 SQIVND (reference sequence). CDR3 in amino acids: CASSDVLGQGMNSPLHF. CDR3 in DNA: TGTGCCAGTAGTGACGTTCTGGGACAGGGGATGAATTCACCCCTCCACTTT.

This chain joins TRBV13 and TRBJ2-3, with 10 positions matching TRBD2. V was clipped by 5 bases and J by 5 bases; unmatched bases: 10. Germline CDR1 PRHDT, CDR2 FYEKMQ (reference sequence). The CDR3 has 16 amino acids. The CDR3 loop is CASSHPQRGGLDTQYF. The DNA for the CDR3 is TGTGCCAGCAGCCACCCCCAGCGGGGGGGCCTAGATACGCAGTATTTT.

V and J are TRBV29-1 and TRBJ2-7; perhaps TRBD1 as D (5 bases). Germline V gene sequence: CDR1 SQVTM, CDR2 ANQGSEA. Trimming stripped 7 bases from V and 0 bases from J, with 16 bases between. CDR3 size: 14 residues. CDR3 sequence (DNA): TGCAGCGCCGTGACAGACCCTAGCTCCTACGAGCAGTACTTC. The encoded protein is CSAVTDPSSYEQYF.

V usage is TRBV9 and J usage is TRBJ2-3, with 10 bases matching TRBD2. The CDR3 contains 16 residues. Per germline, CDR1 SGDLS and CDR2 YYNGEE. J was trimmed by 2 bases and V by 0 bases; bases with no gene match: 3. The CDR3 spells CASSVGLAGVTDTQYF. DNA of the CDR3: TGTGCCAGCAGCGTAGGGCTAGCGGGGGTCACAGATACGCAGTATTTT.

The chain uses TRBV25-1 and TRBJ2-2; TRBD1 aligns across 7 bases. The germline V gene encodes CDR1 MGHDK and CDR2 SYGVNS. J was trimmed by 1 base and V by 4 bases; bases with no gene match: 6. CDR3 length: 16 amino acids. CDR3 residues: CASSGWTGENTGELFF. The CDR3 region has the DNA TGTGCCAGCAGTGGCTGGACAGGCGAGAACACCGGGGAGCTGTTTTTT.

The chain has TRBV6-6 and TRBJ2-6; D unclear. The ends were cut back, 8 bases at V and 1 base at J, with 6 bases in the middle. CDR1 is MNHNY, CDR2 SVGAGI, per germline (reference sequence). CDR3 length: 13 amino acids. In DNA form, the CDR3 reads TGTGCCAGCGAGGAGTCTGGGGCCAACGTCCTGACTTTC. Translation gives CASEESGANVLTF.

The V and J genes are TRBV15 and TRBJ2-1, with 9 bases lining up with TRBD1. The CDR3 covers 13 residues. The V gene end was trimmed by 3 bases and the J gene end by 14 bases; junction bases not matched to a gene: 8. Germline V CDR1 and CDR2: LNHNV, YYDKDF (reference sequence). The CDR3 region is CATSRDRTGVKFF. The CDR3 DNA sequence: TGTGCCACCAGCAGGGACCGGACAGGGGTCAAGTTCTTC.

This chain connects TRBV5-1 to TRBJ2-7, with a tentative D call TRBD1 (5 bases). Trimming took 0 bases from V and 3 from J, leaving 13 bases between them. The CDR3 runs 15 residues. Germline V gene data show CDR1 as SGHRS and CDR2 as YFSETQ. CDR3 sequence (DNA): TGCGCCAGCAGCTTGGGCCAGGGCTTTATCTACGAGCAGTACTTC. As protein: CASSLGQGFIYEQYF.

The chain joins TRBV19 to TRBJ1-2; maybe TRBD1 (5 bases). V lost 5 bases, J lost 5 bases, and 15 bases lay in between. Germline values: CDR1 LNHDA, CDR2 SQIVND (reference sequence). This CDR3 has 14 residues. The CDR3 bases are TGTGCCAGTAGTGGGGGACTCCCTGATTATGGCTACACCTTC. It codes for CASSGGLPDYGYTF.

This sequence joins TRBV18 and TRBJ1-6, with D maybe TRBD1 (6 bases). The CDR3 has 15 residues. CDR1 and CDR2 from the germline V gene are KGHSH and LQKENI. V was trimmed by 0 bases and J by 9 bases, leaving 12 bases between them. Written as DNA, the CDR3 is TGTGCCAGCTCACCACCTTCACAGGGTGGTTCACCCCTCCACTTT. This codes for CASSPPSQGGSPLHF.

This chain uses TRBV10-3 with TRBJ2-7, with 8 bases fitting TRBD1. The trim removed 6 bases at V and 2 bases at J, leaving 6 bases unmatched. The CDR3 is 14 residues long. Per germline, CDR1 ENHRY and CDR2 SYGVKD. For the CDR3, the DNA is TGTGCCATCAGCGAACGGGACAGGCCCTACGAGCAGTACTTC. Amino acids: CAISERDRPYEQYF.

The chain has TRBV5-1 and TRBJ2-1; 7 bases fit TRBD2. The ends lost 7 bases at V and 5 bases at J; junction bases unmatched: 9. CDR1 is SGHRS and CDR2 is YFSETQ in the germline V gene. CDR3 length: 14 amino acids. Written as DNA, the CDR3 is TGCGCCAGCGGGGCTAGCGGCCCCCACAATGAGCAGTTCTTC. Amino acids: CASGASGPHNEQFF.

This chain uses TRBV6-5 with TRBJ2-7; TRBD1 is a possible D gene (6 bases). Germline loops: CDR1 MNHEY, CDR2 SVGAGI. The CDR3 spans 15 residues. The V and J ends lost 7 bases and 2 bases respectively, with 18 bases between them. The CDR3 region has the DNA TGTGCCAGCACCCGGGACGGGACAAGGGCCTACGAGCAGTACTTC. This sequence encodes CASTRDGTRAYEQYF.

The chain is built from TRBV7-9 and TRBJ1-4; D unclear. The CDR3 contains 15 residues. Per the germline V gene, CDR1 is SEHNR and CDR2 is FQNEAQ (reference sequence). V lost 3 bases and J lost 3, with 11 bases in between. The CDR3 loop is CASSFSRAANEKLFF. CDR3 nucleotides: TGTGCCAGCAGCTTTTCGCGGGCGGCTAATGAAAAACTGTTTTTT.

The chain uses TRBV6-1 and TRBJ1-5, with D tentatively TRBD1 (5 bases). Per the germline V gene, CDR1 is MNHNS and CDR2 is SASEGT. This CDR3 is built from 14 residues. The V and J ends lost 6 bases and 5 bases respectively, with 14 bases between them. This CDR3 reads CASRETVTYQPQHF. The CDR3 bases are TGTGCCAGCAGAGAGACAGTGACCTATCAGCCCCAGCATTTT.

The V call is TRBV7-6, the J call TRBJ2-7; tentative D call: TRBD2 (5 bases). Germline CDR1 is SGHVS and CDR2 is FNYEAQ. V was pared by 3 bases and J by 7 bases, with 10 bases between. The CDR3 spans 12 residues. The CDR3 coding sequence is TGTGCCAGCAGCTTCCGTAGAGGGGAGCAGTACTTC. Amino acid sequence: CASSFRRGEQYF. The full variable domain, in which reference TRBV7-6 and TRBJ2-7 provide the parts outside the CDR3, is GAGVSQSPRYKVTKRGQDVALRCDPISGHVSLYWYRQALGQGPEFLTYFNYEAQQDKSGLPNDRFSAERPEGSISTLTIQRTEQRDSAMYRCASSFRRGEQYFGPGTRLTVT.

The rearrangement joins TRBV19 to TRBJ1-5, with D possibly being TRBD1 (5 bases). V was pared by 4 bases and J by 11 bases, with 24 bases between. Germline CDR1 LNHDA, CDR2 SQIVND (reference sequence). The CDR3 covers 16 residues. Here the CDR3 DNA reads TGTGCCAGTAGTAAATCTCCGGGGGTCGGAAAAGCAGCCCAGCATTTT. Translation: CASSKSPGVGKAAQHF.